This is a list of T cell receptor beta chains from one sample in a study of tumour-infiltrating T cells in Burkitt lymphoma. Data came from immunoSEQ multiplex PCR; TCRdb stores just in-frame clones and leaves some out. Among more than 12,000 clones listed, roughly 80% were seen once. The source material was tumor tissue. Source of these receptors: a human donor with diffuse large B-cell lymphoma. The conserved cysteine and the conserved F or W are not part of the CDR3 here. Size tells how often a clone was seen (once, few, many) or the class of an expanded clone, and some rows leave it out.

j_call,clone_size,v_call,cdr3_aa
TRBJ2-3,-,TRBV30,AWSVAGVGKRY
TRBJ2-1,-,TRBV20-1,SARDTNEQF
TRBJ1-2,once,TRBV5-6,ASSLAGGPGKEGYT
TRBJ2-3,once,TRBV30,ASISGAGSPTDTQY
TRBJ2-1,once,TRBV9,ASSGSRVQAGGSNEQF
TRBJ2-5,-,TRBV6-5,ASSYYPGGRETQY
TRBJ2-5,-,TRBV2,ASSEYVGTQY
TRBJ2-2,once,TRBV5-1,ASSLVAGNTGELF
TRBJ2-7,-,TRBV29-1,SVEVVSNEQY
TRBJ2-7,-,TRBV11-3,ASSPGQGSSEQY
TRBJ2-5,-,TRBV11-3,ASSSNQETQY
TRBJ2-7,-,TRBV28,ASSLELGVGATYEQY
TRBJ2-1,-,TRBV10-3,AIREGLQLSSYNEQF
TRBJ1-4,once,TRBV4-2,ASSQDRDGEKLF
TRBJ1-1,-,TRBV30,AWRGPGVTEAF
TRBJ1-2,-,TRBV27,ASSLRVGKARGYGYT
TRBJ1-5,-,TRBV28,ASSPSGTGQPQH
TRBJ1-5,-,TRBV6-5,ASSRAGGGNQPQH
TRBJ2-2,-,TRBV4-1,ASSYREIAGELF
TRBJ1-1,-,TRBV5-4,ASKDRGKLNTEAF
TRBJ2-2,-,TRBV9,ASSVAPGELF
TRBJ1-1,-,TRBV12-5,AKAEAF
TRBJ2-3,-,TRBV5-4,ASTLGGGRAADTQY
TRBJ1-2,few,TRBV27,ASRVSGAVHGYT
TRBJ1-5,-,TRBV9,ASSPGTGSSNQPQH
TRBJ2-3,-,TRBV14,ASSQEEDYPGGERGADTQY
TRBJ1-5,-,TRBV19,ASSIEAGTGPFYSNQPQH
TRBJ1-1,-,TRBV2,ARPEGGSNTEAF
TRBJ1-2,-,TRBV4-2,ASSQGQGQANYGYT
TRBJ2-7,medium-sized,TRBV5-1,ASNEGLEQY
TRBJ2-2,-,TRBV29-1,SAWEGLQNTGELF
TRBJ2-5,few,TRBV27,ASSLKGFQETQY
TRBJ1-5,-,TRBV30,AWSLVGQVGQPQH
TRBJ2-5,-,TRBV5-1,ASSLGLAGYQETQY
TRBJ2-7,-,TRBV30,AWSGGQAHSYEQY
TRBJ1-2,-,TRBV19,ASSRGAYGYT
TRBJ2-2,-,TRBV4-2,ASSQESQGNTGELF
TRBJ2-3,few,TRBV5-1,ASSLAGPTDTQY
TRBJ2-3,-,TRBV19,ASSITSATISTQY
TRBJ2-3,once,TRBV6-4,ASSDSADLFGTQY
TRBJ2-1,-,TRBV5-4,ASRSTSGRAHNEQF
TRBJ1-5,-,TRBV7-9,ASSPTGGGNQPQH
TRBJ1-5,-,TRBV10-3,AISGVGNSNQPQH
TRBJ1-1,-,TRBV5-4,ASSQGVLNTEAF
TRBJ2-4,-,TRBV11-2,ASSLESRWNIQY
TRBJ1-5,medium-sized,TRBV12-1,ASSFASGYPDWNQPQH
TRBJ2-5,-,TRBV29-1,SADYGTSGRGGTQETQY
TRBJ1-2,-,TRBV19,ASSIVEIGGYT
TRBJ1-5,few,TRBV6-5,ASSYLGPNQPQH
TRBJ2-3,-,TRBV10-1,ASSDTRTSGLGTDTQY
TRBJ2-1,-,TRBV6-6,ASSSGTGNEQF
TRBJ2-2,-,TRBV6-1,ASSPRLPTGELF
TRBJ2-1,-,TRBV7-9,ASRQPAEVLSYNEQF
TRBJ2-5,-,TRBV10-2,ASRPGGPQETQY
TRBJ2-1,-,TRBV10-1,ASSRQGGNEQF
TRBJ1-5,-,TRBV18,ASSPQGANQPQH
TRBJ2-1,-,TRBV15,ATSTLSTGNEQF
-,-,TRBV6-5,ASSYRRGAYEQY
TRBJ2-1,-,TRBV7-9,ASSPPLAGGPSGEQF